This paragraph reports one T cell receptor (beta chain). Its antigen has not been determined. The sample holds no much larger clone one base away, and base qualities are not on file. Each collaborating institution followed its own protocols to collect whole blood in K2EDTA tubes. For TCRbeta analysis, collaborators shipped samples as frozen whole blood, isolated PBMCs, or DNA extracted from either of those sample types. V and J lose 5 bases and 0 bases, and a span of 22 bases separates them. Via the germline V gene, CDR1 is MGHRA and CDR2 YSYEKL. The CDR3 holds 18 amino acids from the cysteine to the phenylalanine. Only CDR3 DNA is held: 54 bases, read in frame from base 1. The data derive from a study of blood T cell repertoires in COVID-19 (dated by TCRdb to about 2020). For the wider study: Collaborator samples came from the United States, Italy and Spain and covered acute and convalescent phases of COVID-19. Samples were obtained from the ongoing ImmuneRACE study (first 160 participants) and from approximately 1,200 subjects provided by 6 global collaborators. Where HLA class I and class II types were available, the types were taken from metadata supplied by the sample provider, not from assay-based typing. A freely available public database, intended as a resource for researchers studying the immune response to SARS-CoV-2, is where the repertoires were released. Deeply sampled blood TCRbeta repertoires from subjects exposed to, actively infected with, or recovered from COVID-19 were included in the dataset. Nearly every sample came with metadata listing a de-identified subject ID, COVID-19 status, age in years and sex. The material from the prospective study consisted of cDNA or gDNA derived from T cells, B-cell-depleted T cells, or PBMCs. The investigation overall reported the following: How much clinical and demographic metadata was included differed by source and by participant, and the metadata was provided uncurated.

The immunoSEQ Assay, a bias-controlled multiplex PCR, was used to amplify TCRbeta CDR3 regions from genomic DNA. On the study's bioinformatics: Nucleated cell counts per sample were estimated from amplification of reference gene primers within the assay. To quantify the absolute abundance of each unique TCRbeta CDR3 rearrangement, sequence reads were collapsed and filtered. For each sample, productive Simpson clonality was calculated as the square root of Simpson's diversity index across productive rearrangements. TCRdb stores this immuneACCESS table with in-frame sequences only. Part of the clones is absent; in the studies checked, under half of the shortfall reflects unresolved V genes, and no reason is known for the rest. The V and J calls and clone size are taken from that table; D and trimming were inferred from the DNA. The sample records tens of thousands of clones, over 75% of which are singletons. About a sixth of the sample is taken by the ten largest.

The chain uses TRBV4-1 and TRBJ1-2; 5 matching bases give a weak D call of TRBD1. This TCR came from a human donor in a cohort sampled during active COVID-19. The sequenced sample was peripheral blood. The CDR3 sequence is CASSAQEPASISNYGYTF. In nucleotides, the sequence is TGCGCCAGCAGCGCACAGGAGCCCGCTTCGATATCTAACTATGGCTACACCTTC.